The 27 T cell receptor beta chains presented below share a single source sample, sequenced in a study of T cells after yellow fever vaccination. TCRdb independently ran MiXCR on the 5' RACE reads; one entry per CDR3 protein. The repertoire holds just under 600,000 distinct CDR3 sequences, roughly 14% seen once, with over 12% in the top ten. Source: PBMCs, taken on the day of the yellow fever booster vaccination. The receptors were sampled from a man aged 25 to 40 who received the YFV17D yellow fever vaccine.

J is TRBJ2-5 and V is TRBV12-3 or TRBV12-4; 11 bases map to TRBD2. J gave up 3 bases and V 5 bases, and 5 bases lay outside the gene matches. The CDR3 extends over 15 amino acids. The CDR3 coding sequence is TGTGCCAGCAGTCCCGAACTAGCGGGAGAAGAGACCCAGTACTTC. Translation gives CASSPELAGEETQYF.

This clonotype was recorded a few times. The chain combines TRBV3-1 with TRBJ2-3; maybe TRBD2 (6 bases). The V end lost 1 base, the J end lost 6 bases, and 14 bases lay between the germline ends. This CDR3 spans 15 amino acids. Germline values: CDR1 LGHDT, CDR2 YNNKEL (reference sequence). Here the CDR3 DNA reads TGTGCCAGCAGCCAAGGTCCTAGCGAGAGGGATACGCAGTATTTT. Protein sequence: CASSQGPSERDTQYF.

This clonotype was observed a few times. J is TRBJ2-3 and V is TRBV20-1, with 9 positions matching TRBD2. Per the germline V gene, CDR1 is DFQATT and CDR2 is SNEGSKA (reference sequence). After removal of 0 bases from V and 4 bases from J, the junction contained 8 bases not matched to a gene. The CDR3 length is 16 residues. CDR3 region: CSARDLVAGESDTQYF. The CDR3 bases are TGCAGTGCTAGAGATCTCGTAGCGGGAGAGTCAGATACGCAGTATTTT.

The gene calls are TRBV28 and TRBJ2-4, with 8 positions matching TRBD1. This CDR3 comprises 18 residues. After removal of 5 bases from V and 0 bases from J, the junction contained 12 bases not matched to a gene. Germline V gene lookup returns CDR1 MDHEN and CDR2 SYDVKM. DNA for the CDR3: TGTGCCAGCAGTACAACAGGGGGTTGGAGCCTAGCCAAAAACATTCAGTACTTC. As protein: CASSTTGGWSLAKNIQYF.

V usage is TRBV7-9 and J usage is TRBJ2-7; tentative D call: TRBD2 (6 bases). The germline CDR1 and CDR2 sequences are SEHNR and FQNEAQ (reference sequence). The CDR3 sequence is 12 residues long. The V gene lost 5 bases and the J gene lost 9 bases, with 14 bases spanning the gap. In nucleotides, the CDR3 is TGTGCCAGCAGCAGACACCAGGGAGGGCAGTACTTC. Encoded protein: CASSRHQGGQYF.

This clonotype was recorded a few times. The V and J genes are TRBV6-1 and TRBJ2-7; possibly TRBD2 for D (5 bases). With 9 bases removed from V and 0 bases from J, the gap between germline ends came to 9 bases. Looked up from germline, CDR1 is MNHNS and CDR2 is SASEGT. The CDR3 is made up of 12 amino acids. The CDR3 protein is CASKRTSYEQYF. In DNA, the CDR3 is TGTGCCAGTAAGCGGACCTCCTACGAGCAGTACTTC.

The chain combines TRBV29-1 with TRBJ2-1, with 11 bases matching TRBD2. CDR3 length: 14 residues. V lost 7 bases, J lost 6 bases, and 8 bases stayed unmatched. Germline V gives CDR1 SQVTM, CDR2 ANQGSEA. The CDR3 here is CSAARTSGLNEQFF. The CDR3 nucleotides read TGCAGCGCCGCGAGGACTAGCGGGCTCAATGAGCAGTTCTTC.

There are a few counts of this clonotype. The chain is built from TRBV20-1 and TRBJ1-5; D gene unclear. This CDR3 is built from 13 residues. V lost 5 bases to trimming and J lost 4 bases, with 12 bases between them. Germline CDR1 DFQATT, CDR2 SNEGSKA (reference sequence). In DNA form, the CDR3 reads TGCAGTGCTCACTTAGGGCTAAATCAGCCCCAGCATTTT. Protein: CSAHLGLNQPQHF.

This clonotype was recorded a few times. The DNA for the CDR3 is TGTGCCTGGAGTGCTGGCAGCGGGCCGGAGGCCCAGTACTTC. It specifies CAWSAGSGPEAQYF. The J gene is TRBJ2-5, the V gene TRBV30; a possible D gene is TRBD2 (6 bases). Germline lookup yields CDR1 GTSNPN and CDR2 SVGIG (reference sequence). V was shortened by 1 base and J by 9 bases, with 18 bases between the two germline ends. The CDR3 is made up of 14 amino acids.

The rearrangement uses TRBV3-1 and TRBJ1-5; D is uncertain. The CDR3 length is 14 residues. V lost 1 base and J 9 bases, leaving 13 bases between the germline ends. Looked up from germline, CDR1 is LGHDT and CDR2 is YNNKEL (reference sequence). The CDR3 nucleotides read TGTGCCAGCAGCCAAGTGACGGGTCAATGGCCCCAGCATTTT. This translates into CASSQVTGQWPQHF.

The chain couples TRBV29-1 to TRBJ2-2, with D hard to call. The length of the CDR3 is 12 residues. The germline CDR1 and CDR2 sequences are SQVTM and ANQGSEA. Trimming shortened V by 6 bases and J by 6 bases, and 11 bases separated the two germline ends. The DNA for the CDR3 is TGCAGCGTCCAAAGGCTGGCCGGGGAGCTGTTTTTT. Amino acid sequence: CSVQRLAGELFF.

This clonotype appeared a few times. V and J are TRBV3-1 and TRBJ2-5; TRBD2 agrees at 8 bases. Unmatched junction bases numbered 2, after V lost 1 base and J lost 4 bases. Per the germline V gene, CDR1 is LGHDT and CDR2 is YNNKEL (reference sequence). The CDR3 runs to 14 residues. This CDR3 is CASSQGGRRETQYF. In DNA form, the CDR3 reads TGTGCCAGCAGCCAAGGCGGGAGGAGAGAGACCCAGTACTTC.

The sample holds a few counts of this clonotype. CDR3 sequence reads: CASSLFRSSISYNEQFF. The DNA of the CDR3 is TGTGCCAGCAGCTTATTTAGGTCCAGTATATCCTACAATGAGCAGTTCTTC. The V and J genes are TRBV5-6 and TRBJ2-1; no reliable D call. The V and J ends lost 2 bases and 1 base respectively, with 16 bases between them. Germline V CDR1 and CDR2: SGHDT, YYEEEE. This CDR3 comprises 17 residues.

This clonotype was seen repeatedly, ten times or more. The chain couples TRBV29-1 to TRBJ2-3; the D gene is possibly TRBD1 (7 bases). The germline V and J ends were trimmed by 5 bases and 8 bases, with 20 bases remaining between them. The germline CDR1 and CDR2 sequences are SQVTM and ANQGSEA. The CDR3 runs 14 residues. The CDR3 is CSVRDSGSEATQYF. The DNA for the CDR3 is TGCAGCGTTCGGGACAGCGGGTCGGAGGCTACGCAGTATTTT.

The chain links TRBV6-5 to TRBJ2-3; 8 nucleotides align to TRBD2. The V gene end was trimmed by 2 bases and the J gene end by 3 bases; junction bases not matched to a gene: 10. Germline CDR1 MNHEY, CDR2 SVGAGI. The CDR3 sequence is 17 residues long. In DNA form, the CDR3 reads TGTGCCAGCAGTTACGGAGGAGCGGGACTAGGGACAGATACGCAGTATTTT. Translating it yields CASSYGGAGLGTDTQYF.

The genes are TRBV20-1 and TRBJ2-5; 7 bases line up with TRBD1. CDR3 length: 15 residues. From germline, CDR1 is DFQATT and CDR2 SNEGSKA (reference sequence). The junction had 10 bases not matched to a gene; V was cut back by 6 bases and J by 0 bases. This CDR3 reads CSAEGAAGDQETQYF. CDR3 coding DNA: TGCAGTGCCGAGGGGGCGGCTGGGGACCAAGAGACCCAGTACTTC.

This clonotype was observed a handful of times. This chain joins TRBV20-1 and TRBJ2-2, with D uncertain. Germline V gives CDR1 DFQATT, CDR2 SNEGSKA (reference sequence). V was shortened by 6 bases and J by 1 base, with 12 bases between the two germline ends. The CDR3 totals 14 residues. CDR3 sequence: CSATPTRNTGELFF. In DNA form, the CDR3 reads TGCAGTGCCACCCCCACTCGGAACACCGGGGAGCTGTTTTTT.

This clonotype has just a few counts. In nucleotides, the CDR3 is TGTGCCAGCAGCTCAGAGGGGAGTGGCTACACCTTC. Translating it yields CASSSEGSGYTF. The V call is TRBV12-3 or TRBV12-4, the J call TRBJ1-2, with TRBD1 as a possible D gene (5 bases). V was pared by 6 bases and J by 7 bases, with 12 bases between. This CDR3 is built from 12 residues.

This chain links TRBV5-1 with TRBJ1-1, with a tentative D call TRBD1 (6 bases). Germline CDR1 and CDR2: SGHRS and YFSETQ. The CDR3 has 15 amino acids. V was cut by 0 bases and J by 1 base, with 10 bases left in between. The CDR3 nucleotides are TGCGCCAGCAGCTTGGTGCGGGGGGCGAACACTGAAGCTTTCTTT. Protein: CASSLVRGANTEAFF.

J is TRBJ2-5 and V is TRBV20-1, with D unclear. Trimming pared 8 bases from V and 3 bases from J, leaving 13 bases between. CDR1 DFQATT and CDR2 SNEGSKA come from the germline V gene (reference sequence). This CDR3 is built from 12 residues. CDR3 loop: CSSPSAEETQYF. The CDR3 region has the DNA TGCAGTTCCCCCTCGGCCGAAGAGACCCAGTACTTC.

The chain carries TRBV10-3 and TRBJ2-5, with 8 positions matching TRBD1. Per germline, CDR1 ENHRY and CDR2 SYGVKD. The CDR3 spans 13 residues. With V trimmed by 6 bases and J by 5 bases, 5 bases remained unmatched. Written as DNA, the CDR3 is TGTGCCATCAGCGACAGGGGTTTGGAGACCCAGTACTTC. Protein product: CAISDRGLETQYF.

This chain links TRBV9 with TRBJ2-7; D may be TRBD1 (6 bases). CDR1 and CDR2 (germline): SGDLS, YYNGEE. The V end lost 2 bases, the J end lost 5 bases, and 14 bases lay between the germline ends. The CDR3 consists of 14 residues. CDR3 sequence (DNA): TGTGCCAGCAGCGTCGGTCAGGGGACGAACGAGCAGTACTTC. Its translation: CASSVGQGTNEQYF. The variable domain in full, completed from reference TRBV9 and TRBJ2-7, reads DSGVTQTPKHLITATGQRVTLRCSPRSGDLSVYWYQQSLDQGLQFLIQYYNGEERAKGNILERFSAQQFPDLHSELNLSSLELGDSALYFCASSVGQGTNEQYFGPGTRLTVT.

The V gene is TRBV7-2, the J gene TRBJ2-5; 12 bases match TRBD2. Germline values: CDR1 SGHTA, CDR2 FQGNSA. There are 19 residues in the CDR3. V was pared by 2 bases and J by 4 bases, with 14 bases of the junction left unmatched. CDR3 in amino acids: CASSLRALAGGGLRETQYF. CDR3 bases: TGTGCCAGCAGCTTACGAGCCCTAGCGGGAGGGGGGTTGCGAGAGACCCAGTACTTC.

J is TRBJ1-6 and V is TRBV4-2, with a weak D call TRBD1 (6 bases). The germline V gene has CDR1 LGHNA and CDR2 YNFKEQ. Trimming left V 3 bases short and J 4 bases short, with 13 bases between. CDR3 size: 16 residues. CDR3 sequence (DNA): TGTGCCAGCAGCCAGGAACAGGGAAGGTATAATTCACCCCTCCACTTT. Translated, it gives CASSQEQGRYNSPLHF.

This chain connects TRBV12-3 or TRBV12-4 to TRBJ2-1; no clear D. V was trimmed by 8 bases and J by 4 bases, leaving 9 bases between them. The CDR3 is made up of 12 amino acids. The CDR3, as DNA: TGTGCCAGCTCGGAAGGTTACAATGAGCAGTTCTTC. Its translation: CASSEGYNEQFF.

This clonotype was counted many times. The junction and the germline gene differ at one end; a read error may be behind it. The rearrangement joins TRBV5-1 to TRBJ2-7, with TRBD1 matching 8 bases. The CDR3 has 13 amino acids. Germline V gene lookup returns CDR1 SGHRS and CDR2 YFSETQ. As DNA, the CDR3 is TGTGCCAGCAGCTTGGACAGGGCCTACGAGCAGTACTTC. This codes for CASSLDRAYEQYF.

This chain uses TRBV10-3 with TRBJ2-3, with a possible D match to TRBD2 (6 bases). CDR1 is ENHRY, CDR2 SYGVKD, per germline. There are 14 residues in the CDR3. V lost 2 bases and J lost 6, with 12 bases in between. DNA for the CDR3: TGTGCCATCAGTGAGCGGGGAGGAAGGGATACGCAGTATTTT. This encodes CAISERGGRDTQYF.